Listed below are T cell receptor beta chains from one sample, sequenced in a study of cytomegalovirus exposure and HLA in healthy donors. Some clones are missing from TCRdb's copy, which holds only in-frame ones; the method was immunoSEQ multiplex PCR. This sample contains around 190,000 clones. The specimen sequenced was PBMCs. The receptor source for this set is a woman in her twenties or thirties in good health and CMV-seropositive. CDR3s include the opening cysteine and the closing phenylalanine or tryptophan. D genes are given only for firm matches.

NA TRBJ1-5 TRBV28 CASSFFSAAGNQPQHF TGTGCCAGCAGTTTTTTTAGTGCAGCGGGCAATCAGCCCCAGCATTTT
NA TRBJ2-7 TRBV27 CASSSGLNFNLYEQYF TGTGCCAGCAGTTCAGGACTTAACTTTAACCTCTACGAGCAGTACTTC
NA TRBJ1-3 TRBV25-1 CASSEFSSSGNTIYF TGTGCCAGCAGTGAATTTAGTAGCTCTGGAAACACCATATATTTT
NA TRBJ1-5 TRBV15 CATSRGGDLTQPQHF TGTGCCACCAGCAGAGGGGGCGATTTGACTCAGCCCCAGCATTTT
NA TRBJ2-7 TRBV2 CASSVPGHLTYEQYF TGTGCCAGCAGTGTCCCGGGACACCTCACCTACGAGCAGTACTTC
NA TRBJ1-2 TRBV19 CASSPLAVDGYTF TGTGCCAGTAGCCCATTGGCGGTAGACGGCTACACCTTC
NA TRBJ2-1 TRBV7-9 CASSFGGLYNEQFF TGTGCCAGCAGCTTTGGGGGACTCTACAATGAGCAGTTCTTC
NA TRBJ2-3 TRBV15 CATSRPRDTQYF TGTGCCACCAGCAGGCCCCGGGATACGCAGTATTTT
NA TRBJ1-6 TRBV9 CASSVAGAGDGSPLHF TGTGCCAGCAGCGTCGCGGGGGCGGGGGATGGGTCACCCCTCCACTTT
NA TRBJ2-5 TRBV2 CATAGEGEETQYF TGTGCCACGGCCGGGGAGGGGGAAGAGACCCAGTACTTC
NA TRBJ1-6 TRBV18 CASSPDLSPSPLHF TGTGCCAGCTCACCGGACTTAAGCCCTTCACCCCTCCACTTT
TRBD1 TRBJ2-3 TRBV10-3 CAITGGGGTGTGVGDTQYF TGTGCCATCACTGGAGGTGGAGGGACCGGGACAGGGGTTGGAGATACGCAGTATTTT
NA TRBJ1-6 TRBV7-2 CASRQGAQDSPLHF TGTGCCAGCAGGCAAGGGGCCCAAGATTCACCCCTCCACTTT
NA TRBJ1-1 TRBV2 CASSETQGRTEAFF TGTGCCAGCAGTGAAACGCAGGGAAGGACTGAAGCTTTCTTT
NA TRBJ2-5 TRBV5-1 CASRSAGQETQYF TGCGCCAGCAGGTCAGCGGGCCAAGAGACCCAGTACTTC
NA TRBJ2-5 TRBV6-1 CASRTGFQETQYF TGTGCCAGCAGAACAGGTTTCCAAGAGACCCAGTACTTC
TRBD2 TRBJ2-1 TRBV7-6 CASSDSGRAAYNEQFF TGTGCCAGCAGCGATAGCGGGAGGGCCGCCTACAATGAGCAGTTCTTC
NA TRBJ1-4 TRBV21-1 CASSTPDRAEKLFF TGTGCCAGCAGCACCCCTGACAGGGCCGAAAAACTGTTTTTT
TRBD1 TRBJ1-2 TRBV5-1 CASRRDREESGYTF TGCGCCAGCAGACGGGACAGGGAAGAAAGCGGCTACACCTTC
NA TRBJ1-2 TRBV20-1 CSAAETYGYTF TGCAGTGCTGCGGAGACCTATGGCTACACCTTC
TRBD1 TRBJ1-1 TRBV5-1 CASSRGQTTEAFF TGCGCCAGCAGCCGGGGACAGACAACTGAAGCTTTCTTT
NA TRBJ1-1 TRBV15 CATSRPFSDRLNTEAFF TGTGCCACCAGCAGACCTTTCTCTGACAGGTTGAACACTGAAGCTTTCTTT
TRBD1 TRBJ2-7 TRBV28 CASSRTGGSYEQYF TGTGCCAGCAGTAGGACAGGGGGCTCCTACGAGCAGTACTTC
NA TRBJ1-1 TRBV11-2 CASSLVFAGNMNTEAFF TGTGCCAGCAGCTTAGTTTTCGCAGGGAATATGAACACTGAAGCTTTCTTT
NA TRBJ1-1 TRBV7-2 CASSPPGSEAFF TGTGCCAGCAGCCCCCCGGGGAGTGAAGCTTTCTTT
TRBD1 TRBJ1-1 TRBV27 CASSSRQGVRGEAFF TGTGCCAGCAGTTCCCGACAGGGGGTGAGGGGTGAAGCTTTCTTT
NA TRBJ2-3 TRBV10-3 CAISESGVLDTQYF TGTGCCATCAGTGAGTCGGGAGTCCTAGATACGCAGTATTTT
NA TRBJ1-1 TRBV29-1 CSVEQGSGTEAFF TGCAGCGTTGAACAGGGATCCGGCACTGAAGCTTTCTTT
NA TRBJ2-1 TRBV27 CASTGVTYNEQFF TGTGCCTCAACGGGGGTGACCTACAATGAGCAGTTCTTC
NA TRBJ2-7 TRBV9 CASSVGLSYEQYF TGTGCCAGCAGCGTGGGCCTTAGCTACGAGCAGTACTTC
TRBD1 TRBJ1-4 TRBV10-1 CASSESDRGPEKLFF TGCGCCAGCAGTGAGTCAGACAGGGGGCCTGAAAAACTGTTTTTT
NA TRBJ2-7 TRBV19 CASSPFGQTYEQYF TGTGCCAGTAGCCCTTTCGGACAGACCTACGAGCAGTACTTC
TRBD1 TRBJ2-6 TRBV5-5 CASSKGTGGTGANVLTF TGTGCCAGCAGCAAAGGGACAGGGGGAACTGGGGCCAACGTCCTGACTTTC
NA TRBJ2-5 TRBV18 CASSPPSQPQETQYF TGTGCCAGCTCACCACCTTCACAGCCCCAAGAGACCCAGTACTTC
NA TRBJ2-1 TRBV27 CASGRARNEQFF TGTGCCAGCGGGCGGGCTCGGAATGAGCAGTTCTTC
NA TRBJ2-5 TRBV14 CASSRDFQETQYF TGTGCCAGCAGCCGGGACTTCCAAGAGACCCAGTACTTC
NA TRBJ1-1 TRBV7-9 CASSLSGFRGKAFF TGTGCCAGCAGCTTGAGTGGGTTCCGGGGGAAAGCTTTCTTT
NA TRBJ1-3 TRBV9 CASSVQGRSSGNTIYF TGTGCCAGCAGCGTTCAGGGGCGAAGCTCTGGAAACACCATATATTTT
NA TRBJ2-7 TRBV5-1 CASSLGHGGYEQYF TGCGCCAGCAGCTTGGGACATGGGGGGTACGAGCAGTACTTC
TRBD2 TRBJ2-7 TRBV30 CAWTRTSGYYEQYF TGTGCCTGGACCCGGACTAGCGGGTATTACGAGCAGTACTTC
NA TRBJ2-3 TRBV27 CASRGEGTDTQYF TGTGCCAGCAGGGGAGAAGGCACAGATACGCAGTATTTT
NA TRBJ2-5 TRBV7-2 CASSLGLAETQYF TGTGCCAGCAGCTTAGGCCTAGCGGAGACCCAGTACTTC
NA TRBJ2-7 TRBV6-1 CASSEPEGSYEQYF TGTGCCAGCAGTGAACCAGAGGGCTCCTACGAGCAGTACTTC
TRBD1 TRBJ2-7 TRBV4-3 CATGDRGQEQYF TGCGCCACCGGGGACAGGGGGCAAGAGCAGTACTTC
TRBD1 TRBJ2-3 TRBV4-1 CASWGTGIDTQYF TGCGCCAGCTGGGGGACAGGGATAGATACGCAGTATTTT
TRBD1 TRBJ2-7 TRBV27 CASTRQGSGEQYF TGTGCCAGCACAAGACAGGGTTCCGGGGAGCAGTACTTC
NA TRBJ2-1 TRBV7-8 CASSLGSRTSYNEQFF TGTGCCAGCAGCTTAGGGTCCCGGACTTCCTACAATGAGCAGTTCTTC
NA TRBJ2-7 TRBV10-2 CASRRTESYEQYF TGCGCCAGCAGGAGGACAGAGTCCTACGAGCAGTACTTC
NA TRBJ2-1 TRBV12-5 CASGLDGLLPEQFF TGTGCTAGTGGTTTGGACGGACTCCTACCGGAGCAGTTCTTC
TRBD1 TRBJ2-2 TRBV7-8 CASSLGRQGPANTGELFF TGTGCCAGCAGCTTGGGAAGACAGGGGCCCGCGAACACCGGGGAGCTGTTTTTT
NA TRBJ1-5 TRBV2 CASTGGLYSNQPQHF TGTGCCAGCACCGGAGGGCTTTATAGCAATCAGCCCCAGCATTTT
NA TRBJ1-2 TRBV5-8 CASSPGQINYGYTF TGTGCCAGCAGCCCCGGACAGATTAACTATGGCTACACCTTC
NA TRBJ1-1 TRBV27 CASSFAGMNTEAFF TGTGCCAGCAGTTTCGCGGGGATGAACACTGAAGCTTTCTTT
TRBD1 TRBJ1-2 TRBV5-1 CASSWGQGGSSLYGYTF TGCGCCAGCAGCTGGGGACAGGGAGGGTCCTCTCTCTATGGCTACACCTTC
NA TRBJ2-1 TRBV6-1 CASSDGSWNEQFF TGTGCCAGCAGTGATGGTAGTTGGAATGAGCAGTTCTTC
TRBD2 TRBJ2-7 TRBV10-1 CASSESVFVTGSWRGGYEQYF TGCGCCAGCAGTGAGTCGGTTTTTGTGACAGGGTCTTGGCGGGGGGGGTACGAGCAGTACTTC
NA TRBJ1-1 TRBV18 CASSPTVNTEAFF TGTGCCAGCTCACCAACGGTGAACACTGAAGCTTTCTTT
NA TRBJ2-5 TRBV29-1 CSGRDSREQYF TGCAGCGGTCGGGACTCACGGGAGCAGTACTTC
TRBD1 TRBJ1-3 TRBV5-1 CASSLGQGAGNTIYF TGCGCCAGCAGCTTGGGACAGGGGGCTGGAAACACCATATATTTT